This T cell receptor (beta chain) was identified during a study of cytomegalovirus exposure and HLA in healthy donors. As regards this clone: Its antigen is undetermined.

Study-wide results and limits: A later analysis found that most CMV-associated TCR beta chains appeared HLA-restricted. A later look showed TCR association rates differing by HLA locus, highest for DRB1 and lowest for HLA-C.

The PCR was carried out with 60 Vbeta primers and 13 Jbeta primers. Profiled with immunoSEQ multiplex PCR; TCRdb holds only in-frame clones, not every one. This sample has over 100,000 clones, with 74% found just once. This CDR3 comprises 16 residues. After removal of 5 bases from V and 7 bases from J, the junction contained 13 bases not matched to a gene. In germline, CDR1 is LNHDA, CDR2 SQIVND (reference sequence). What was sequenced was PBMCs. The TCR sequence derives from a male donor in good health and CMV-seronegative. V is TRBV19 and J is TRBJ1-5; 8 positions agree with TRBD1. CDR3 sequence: CASSGSWTGFSQPQHF. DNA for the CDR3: TGTGCCAGTAGTGGGTCATGGACAGGGTTCTCGCAGCCCCAGCATTTT.